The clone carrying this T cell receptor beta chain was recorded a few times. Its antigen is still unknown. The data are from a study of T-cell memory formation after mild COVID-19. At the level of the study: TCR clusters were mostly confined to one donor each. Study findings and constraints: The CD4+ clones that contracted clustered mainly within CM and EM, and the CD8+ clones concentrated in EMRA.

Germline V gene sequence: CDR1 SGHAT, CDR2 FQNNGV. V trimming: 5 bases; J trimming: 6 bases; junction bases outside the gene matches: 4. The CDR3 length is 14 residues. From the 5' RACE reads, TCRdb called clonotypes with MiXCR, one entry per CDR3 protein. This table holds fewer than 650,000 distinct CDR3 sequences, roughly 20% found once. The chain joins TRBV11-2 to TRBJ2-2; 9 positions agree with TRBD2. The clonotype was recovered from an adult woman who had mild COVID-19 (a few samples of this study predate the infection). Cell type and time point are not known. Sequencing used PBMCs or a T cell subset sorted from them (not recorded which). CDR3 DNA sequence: TGTGCCAGCAGCGCGGGACTAGCTCCCGGGGAGCTGTTTTTT. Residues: CASSAGLAPGELFF.